A single sample is the source of the 18 T cell receptor beta chains below, sequenced in a study of CD8 T cells in ankylosing spondylitis. TCRdb re-derived calls from the 5' RACE reads in MiXCR, one entry per CDR3 protein. This sample has some 290,000 distinct CDR3 sequences; 20% occur once, and the top ten carry 7.5% to 9.5%. The sample taken for sequencing was blood, either unsorted or a sorted T cell fraction (not recorded which). The receptors stem from a male donor with ankylosing spondylitis or in good health (not recorded which).

This clonotype was counted only a few times. The rearrangement links TRBV12-3 or TRBV12-4 to TRBJ1-4, with D unresolved. Trimming removed 6 bases from V and 8 bases from J, with 16 bases in between. The CDR3 covers 14 residues. CDR3 in DNA: TGTGCCAGCAGCCCCTTTGGGGTCGGGGAAAAACTGTTTTTT. Translating gives CASSPFGVGEKLFF.

This clonotype was counted at least ten times. The rearrangement links TRBV10-3 to TRBJ2-5; 8 bases line up with TRBD2. The V and J ends lost 3 bases and 5 bases, in that order; junction bases with no gene match: 5. CDR1 is ENHRY and CDR2 is SYGVKD in the germline V gene. CDR3 length equals 14 residues. CDR3 protein: CAISEIAGRETQYF. The CDR3 DNA reads as TGTGCCATCAGTGAAATAGCGGGGAGGGAGACCCAGTACTTC.

V and J are TRBV20-1 and TRBJ2-2; 9 bases agree with TRBD2. The CDR3 covers 15 residues. Trimming at V came to 0 bases and at J to 3 bases, leaving 2 bases not matched to a gene. The germline V gene encodes CDR1 DFQATT and CDR2 SNEGSKA (reference sequence). The CDR3 region has the DNA TGCAGTGCTAGAGAGCTAGCGGGACACACCGGGGAGCTGTTTTTT. This codes for CSARELAGHTGELFF.

The chain joins TRBV7-8 to TRBJ2-3; the D call may be TRBD1 or TRBD2 (8 bases each). Germline values: CDR1 SGHVS, CDR2 FQNEAQ. CDR3 size: 16 residues. The V end was cut by 5 bases, the J end by 2 bases, with 17 bases between. The CDR3 region has the DNA TGTGCCAGCAGCCGGGGGGGACAGGCTCTCACAGATACGCAGTATTTT. Residues: CASSRGGQALTDTQYF.

The chain employs TRBV9 and TRBJ1-6, with D perhaps matching TRBD1 (5 bases). Trimming stripped 7 bases from V and 6 bases from J, with 14 bases between. The CDR3 totals 14 residues. Germline CDR1 reads SGDLS; CDR2 reads YYNGEE. The chain's CDR3 is CASSGGRGNSPLHF. CDR3 bases: TGTGCCAGCTCGGGGGGGAGGGGTAATTCACCCCTCCACTTT.

V and J are TRBV10-3 and TRBJ2-7; 9 bases are a match to TRBD1. J lost 3 bases, V lost 3 bases, and 3 bases had no gene match. This CDR3 region has 14 residues. CDR1 and CDR2 from the germline V gene are ENHRY and SYGVKD. The CDR3 DNA follows: TGTGCCATCAGTGATGGGACAGGGTACTACGAGCAGTACGTC. This codes for CAISDGTGYYEQYV.

This clonotype was counted many times. CDR3 region: CASSQRLAGGPETQYF. DNA for the CDR3: TGTGCCAGCAGCCAAAGACTAGCGGGGGGGCCGGAGACCCAGTACTTC. This chain uses TRBV4-2 with TRBJ2-5; TRBD2 matches 14 bases. V trimming: 2 bases; J trimming: 5 bases; junction bases outside the gene matches: 4. Germline loops: CDR1 LGHNA, CDR2 YNFKEQ. The length of the CDR3 is 16 residues.

The V and J genes are TRBV7-9 and TRBJ2-1, with TRBD2 matching 10 bases. CDR1 and CDR2 (germline): SEHNR, FQNEAQ (reference sequence). This CDR3 contains 16 residues. Trimming took 2 bases from V and 8 from J; bases not matched to a gene: 9. The CDR3 reads CASSLPTSGPEDEQFF. In nucleotides, the CDR3 is TGTGCCAGCAGCTTACCGACTAGCGGGCCTGAGGATGAGCAGTTCTTC.

This clonotype was detected a few times. The rearrangement joins TRBV24-1 to TRBJ1-1, with D possibly TRBD1 on 6 matching bases. The ends were cut back, 2 bases at V and 3 bases at J, with 9 bases in the middle. Germline loops: CDR1 KGHDR, CDR2 SFDVKD. The CDR3 has 14 residues. The CDR3 DNA follows: TGTGCCACCAGTGATTCGGGGGGGCACACTGAAGCTTTCTTT. Translation: CATSDSGGHTEAFF.

This clonotype was seen at least ten times. CDR3 coding DNA: TGTGCCAGCAGCCGAGTTTCACAGGAACCCGGGGAGCTGTTTTTT. It encodes CASSRVSQEPGELFF. The chain recombines TRBV4-2 with TRBJ2-2, with a tentative D call TRBD1 (5 bases). Trimming took 4 bases from V and 6 from J, leaving 15 bases between them. Germline CDR1 and CDR2: LGHNA and YNFKEQ. The CDR3 has 15 residues.

A few counts support this clonotype. The J gene is TRBJ2-5, the V gene TRBV5-1, with D unresolved. The CDR3 has 14 residues. Germline-derived CDR1 and CDR2 are SGHRS and YFSETQ. Trimming left V 2 bases short and J 1 base short, with 9 bases between. The CDR3 is CASSLSPSQETQYF. CDR3 in DNA: TGCGCCAGCAGCTTAAGCCCTTCCCAAGAGACCCAGTACTTC.

The table lists this clonotype with a few counts. This rearrangement joins TRBV14 to TRBJ1-6; D unresolved. Germline-derived CDR1 and CDR2 are SGHDN and FVKESK. V was cut by 3 bases and J by 4 bases, with 16 bases left in between. This CDR3 comprises 17 residues. The CDR3 nucleotides are TGTGCCAGCAGCCAGGGCCTCGGACGGTCTTATAATTCACCCCTCCACTTT. Encoded protein: CASSQGLGRSYNSPLHF.

The rearrangement joins TRBV6-1 to TRBJ1-1; D ambiguous. CDR3 length: 11 amino acids. Germline V lookup: CDR1 MNHNS, CDR2 SASEGT. V lost 2 bases to trimming and J lost 9 bases, with 7 bases between them. CDR3 coding DNA: TGTGCCAGCAGTGAAAATAGAAAAGCTTTCTTT. Translating gives CASSENRKAFF.

This clonotype was found a few times. V usage is TRBV3-1 and J usage is TRBJ2-3; 8 nucleotides match TRBD2. Germline V gives CDR1 LGHDT, CDR2 YNNKEL (reference sequence). Trimming cost V 8 bases and J 5 bases; bases outside gene matches: 6. This CDR3 has 13 amino acids. CDR3 DNA sequence: TGTGCCAGCGGTCTAGCGGGTATAGATACGCAGTATTTT. Protein sequence: CASGLAGIDTQYF.

The V gene is TRBV20-1, the J gene TRBJ1-5; D is ambiguous. V was clipped by 6 bases and J by 9 bases, with 18 bases between them. Germline assignment: CDR1 DFQATT and CDR2 SNEGSKA (reference sequence). The CDR3 consists of 13 residues. CDR3 protein: CSATLGQPGPQHF. CDR3 sequence (DNA): TGCAGTGCAACCCTAGGCCAGCCCGGGCCCCAGCATTTT.

In its sample, this clonotype was seen a few times. This chain uses TRBV12-3 or TRBV12-4 with TRBJ2-1, with 7 bases that match TRBD2. J was trimmed by 3 bases and V by 3 bases; bases with no gene match: 5. The CDR3 loop spans 15 amino acids. The CDR3 coding sequence is TGTGCCAGCAGTTTTGCTAGCGGCCACTACAATGAGCAGTTCTTC. It translates to CASSFASGHYNEQFF.

The rearrangement uses TRBV5-1 and TRBJ1-4; TRBD1 aligns across 9 bases. This CDR3 comprises 14 residues. V shed 3 bases and J 9 bases; nucleotides not matched to a gene: 6. Germline lookup yields CDR1 SGHRS and CDR2 YFSETQ. The CDR3 coding sequence is TGCGCCAGCAGCTCGGTGACAGGGGGAAAAAAACTGTTTTTT. It specifies CASSSVTGGKKLFF.

This clonotype was seen ten or more times. The chain couples TRBV6-2 or TRBV6-3 to TRBJ2-3; no clear D. V lost 0 bases to trimming and J lost 15 bases, with 16 bases between them. This CDR3 has 13 residues. CDR1 is MNHEY, CDR2 SVGEGT, per germline. The CDR3 region is CASSYSGTANPYF. Written as DNA, the CDR3 is TGTGCCAGCAGTTACTCGGGCACAGCCAATCCTTATTTT.